This T cell receptor (beta chain) was documented in a study of technical replicates of blood from several donors. V lost 4 bases and J 3 bases, leaving 10 bases between the germline ends. This CDR3 region has 13 residues. In germline, CDR1 is SGHNT, CDR2 YYREEE (reference sequence). TCRdb keeps only in-frame clones here, not all; method: immunoSEQ multiplex PCR. The profile covers just over 80,000 clones, with 96% appearing a single time and 0.3% to 0.35% taken by the ten largest. The specimen sequenced was T cells isolated from PBMCs. V is TRBV5-4 and J is TRBJ1-1, with D perhaps TRBD1 (6 bases). The TCR comes from a human donor in good health. The CDR3 bases are TGTGCCAGCAGCATGACAGGTGACACTGAAGCTTTCTTT. Amino acid sequence: CASSMTGDTEAFF.